This entry lists 25 T cell receptor beta chains sequenced from one sample in a study of cytomegalovirus exposure and HLA in healthy donors. PCR involved 60 Vbeta and 13 Jbeta primers. The protocol was immunoSEQ multiplex PCR, while the TCRdb copy is restricted to in-frame clones and leaves out a portion. The top ten clones hold less than 2% of a sample with some 120,000 clones, about 63% of them seen once. Material: PBMCs. These receptors all come from a man aged 25 to 40 in good health and CMV-seropositive.

This chain joins TRBV18 and TRBJ2-1, with 11 bases that match TRBD2. V lost 3 bases to trimming and J lost 11 bases; unmatched junction nucleotides: 6. CDR3 size: 14 residues. Germline V gene sequence: CDR1 KGHSH, CDR2 LQKENI. The CDR3 protein is CASSPETSGVQQFF. The CDR3 bases are TGTGCCAGCTCACCGGAGACTAGCGGGGTCCAGCAGTTCTTC.

V and J are TRBV10-3 and TRBJ2-3; 8 bases align to TRBD1. V lost 5 bases, J lost 0 bases, and 19 bases stayed unmatched. Looked up from germline, CDR1 is ENHRY and CDR2 is SYGVKD. The CDR3 spans 20 residues. CDR3 sequence (DNA): TGTGCCATCAGTTCCCCGCTCGGGCAGGGGGCGCGGGGTAGCACAGATACGCAGTATTTT. Translating it yields CAISSPLGQGARGSTDTQYF.

In nucleotides, the CDR3 is TGTGCCATCTCGGACTTCTACGAGCAGTACTTC. This sequence encodes CAISDFYEQYF. The chain is built from TRBV10-3 and TRBJ2-5; D may be TRBD2 (5 bases). The DNA matches TRBJ2-7 better at its end, which makes the J call doubtful. Per germline, CDR1 ENHRY and CDR2 SYGVKD. This CDR3 spans 11 amino acids.

V is TRBV6-4 and J is TRBJ2-1, with 7 bases matching TRBD2. The CDR3 totals 15 residues. The germline gives CDR1 MRHNA, CDR2 SNTAGT. V was pared by 5 bases and J by 1 base, with 5 bases of the junction left unmatched. The CDR3: CASSSGMGSYNEQFF. DNA for the CDR3: TGTGCCAGCAGTAGCGGGATGGGATCCTACAATGAGCAGTTCTTC.

The chain combines TRBV7-8 with TRBJ1-5; the D is unclear. CDR1 is SGHVS and CDR2 is FQNEAQ in the germline V gene. The germline V and J ends were trimmed by 5 bases and 1 base, with 9 bases remaining between them. The CDR3 length is 14 residues. CDR3 nucleotide sequence: TGTGCCAGCAGCGAGCTGAGGAGCAATCAGCCCCAGCATTTT. Encoded protein: CASSELRSNQPQHF.

CDR3 sequence (DNA): TGTGCCAGTAGTATCGGAGTAGCGGGAGTTTTTGAGACCCAGTACTTC. Encoded protein: CASSIGVAGVFETQYF. The chain employs TRBV19 and TRBJ2-5; 9 bases fit TRBD2. The V and J ends lost 3 bases and 5 bases, in that order; junction bases with no gene match: 10. The CDR3 totals 16 residues. The germline V gene has CDR1 LNHDA and CDR2 SQIVND (reference sequence).

The genes are TRBV10-1 and TRBJ2-7; tentative D call: TRBD1 (5 bases). V lost 5 bases and J 6 bases, leaving 11 bases between the germline ends. Germline lookup yields CDR1 WNHNN and CDR2 SYGVQD (reference sequence). The CDR3 runs 12 residues. The CDR3 loop is CASSKTDAEQYF. CDR3 nucleotides: TGCGCCAGCAGTAAGACAGACGCCGAGCAGTACTTC.

J is TRBJ1-1 and V is TRBV6-5, with no clear D. This CDR3 comprises 15 residues. V was trimmed by 0 bases and J by 0 bases, leaving 8 bases between them. Germline V gene sequence: CDR1 MNHEY, CDR2 SVGAGI. CDR3 region: CASSYSVDLNTEAFF. The CDR3 DNA is TGTGCCAGCAGTTACTCCGTTGACTTGAACACTGAAGCTTTCTTT.

This rearrangement joins TRBV6-5 to TRBJ2-7, with 9 bases fitting TRBD2. With 7 bases clipped from V and 2 bases from J, the junction kept 6 bases outside the gene matches. The CDR3 is 14 amino acids. Germline CDR1 MNHEY, CDR2 SVGAGI. The CDR3 loop is CASIPLAGAYEQYF. The DNA of the CDR3 is TGTGCCAGCATCCCACTAGCGGGTGCCTACGAGCAGTACTTC.

The rearrangement joins TRBV6-5 to TRBJ2-5; D is perhaps TRBD2 (7 bases). This CDR3 has 16 amino acids. Trimming removed 0 bases from V and 5 bases from J, with 16 bases in between. CDR1 MNHEY and CDR2 SVGAGI come from the germline V gene. CDR3 sequence reads: CASSYSLGGAWETQYF. The CDR3 nucleotides read TGTGCCAGCAGTTACTCCCTAGGGGGGGCCTGGGAGACCCAGTACTTC.

This clone has only a few counts. The genes are TRBV27 and TRBJ1-2; D perhaps matches TRBD1 (5 bases). This CDR3 has 17 amino acids. The V and J ends lost 4 bases and 0 bases respectively, with 18 bases between them. From germline, CDR1 is MNHEY and CDR2 SMNVEV (reference sequence). This CDR3 is CASSSRTRSLTNYGYTF. The CDR3 nucleotides are TGTGCCAGCAGTTCTCGGACACGCTCCTTGACTAACTATGGCTACACCTTC.

V is TRBV9 and J is TRBJ2-7, with 8 bases identical to TRBD2. V lost 4 bases to trimming and J lost 6 bases; unmatched junction nucleotides: 12. There are 15 residues in the CDR3. CDR1 and CDR2 from the germline V gene are SGDLS and YYNGEE. DNA of the CDR3: TGTGCCAGCAGCCCTACGGGGACTAGTTTTCTCGAGCAGTACTTC. Translated: CASSPTGTSFLEQYF. The full variable domain, with the rest looked up from reference TRBV9 and TRBJ2-7, is DSGVTQTPKHLITATGQRVTLRCSPRSGDLSVYWYQQSLDQGLQFLIQYYNGEERAKGNILERFSAQQFPDLHSELNLSSLELGDSALYFCASSPTGTSFLEQYFGPGTRLTVT.

The chain combines TRBV9 with TRBJ2-3, with TRBD2 matching 8 bases. Germline-derived CDR1 and CDR2 are SGDLS and YYNGEE. The trim removed 4 bases at V and 0 bases at J, leaving 4 bases unmatched. This CDR3 is 15 amino acids long. The CDR3 nucleotides read TGTGCCAGCAGCCCTTCTAGCGGGAGCACAGATACGCAGTATTTT. Translation: CASSPSSGSTDTQYF.

This clone is deemed medium-sized (0.01 to 0.1%). Other nucleotide sequences in the sample specify the same CDR3. This chain links TRBV27 with TRBJ2-3; D not certain. The ends were cut back, 8 bases at V and 4 bases at J, with 25 bases in the middle. Per the germline V gene, CDR1 is MNHEY and CDR2 is SMNVEV (reference sequence). This CDR3 has 17 residues. CDR3 sequence (DNA): TGTGCCAGCGGCCCTTTAGAGCCTAGAGGCCCGCCAGATACGCAGTATTTT. It codes for CASGPLEPRGPPDTQYF.

The chain uses TRBV4-2 and TRBJ2-7; weak D call: TRBD1 (6 bases). V lost 0 bases, J lost 3 bases, and 12 bases lay in between. The germline gives CDR1 LGHNA, CDR2 YNFKEQ. This CDR3 is built from 15 residues. DNA for the CDR3: TGTGCCAGCAGCCAAGATGCCGCAGGGGACTACGAGCAGTACTTC. Translated: CASSQDAAGDYEQYF.

This chain's CDR3 is CASSLYLAETQYF. The CDR3 region has the DNA TGTGCCAGCAGCTTATACTTAGCGGAGACCCAGTACTTC. The chain recombines TRBV7-3 with TRBJ2-5; D is perhaps TRBD2 (5 bases). Trimming cost V 2 bases and J 5 bases, with 9 bases left between them. From germline, CDR1 is SGHTA and CDR2 FQGTGA. This CDR3 comprises 13 residues.

V is TRBV5-1 and J is TRBJ2-2, with 10 nucleotides matching TRBD2. Trimming took 0 bases from V and 5 from J; bases not matched to a gene: 4. This CDR3 is built from 16 residues. Germline V CDR1 and CDR2: SGHRS, YFSETQ. The CDR3 sequence: CASSLGLAGVTGELFF. The DNA for the CDR3 is TGCGCCAGCAGCTTGGGGCTAGCGGGAGTAACCGGGGAGCTGTTTTTT.

The chain is built from TRBV5-4 and TRBJ1-1, with D unclear. CDR3 size: 15 residues. V was pared by 1 base and J by 0 bases, with 10 bases between. CDR1 is SGHNT and CDR2 is YYREEE in the germline V gene (reference sequence). As DNA, the CDR3 is TGTGCCAGCAGCTTGTCGCGGGCTCTGAACACTGAAGCTTTCTTT. It codes for CASSLSRALNTEAFF.

The V and J genes are TRBV9 and TRBJ1-5; D gene ambiguous. This CDR3 has 14 amino acids. V gave up 3 bases and J gave up 10 bases, with 17 bases separating them. Germline values: CDR1 SGDLS, CDR2 YYNGEE. CDR3 sequence reads: CASSGEPRSDPQHF. CDR3 bases: TGTGCCAGCAGCGGAGAGCCGCGGAGTGATCCCCAGCATTTT.

This clone was counted only a few times. The chain links TRBV29-1 to TRBJ2-7; 9 positions agree with TRBD2. V trimming: 3 bases; J trimming: 6 bases; junction bases outside the gene matches: 6. Germline-derived CDR1 and CDR2 are SQVTM and ANQGSEA. The CDR3 contains 13 residues. The CDR3 DNA reads TGCAGCGTTGAGTCCGCGGGAGGGCGCGAGCAGTACTTC. Its translation is CSVESAGGREQYF.

This clone is a singleton in its sample. The CDR3 spells CASSQDLGRGKFF. The CDR3 DNA reads as TGTGCCAGCAGCCAAGATTTGGGGAGGGGAAAGTTCTTC. The gene calls are TRBV14 and TRBJ2-1, with 7 bases matching TRBD2. CDR1 is SGHDN, CDR2 FVKESK, per germline. With 0 bases clipped from V and 14 bases from J, the junction kept 7 bases outside the gene matches. The CDR3 spans 13 residues.

This rearrangement joins TRBV29-1 to TRBJ2-5; possibly TRBD2 for D (5 bases). V was trimmed by 5 bases and J by 1 base, leaving 11 bases between them. This CDR3 has 13 amino acids. Germline V gives CDR1 SQVTM, CDR2 ANQGSEA. The CDR3 reads CSVLDSAQETQYF. The CDR3 bases are TGCAGCGTTTTGGATAGCGCCCAAGAGACCCAGTACTTC.

The table lists this clone with a few counts. The V and J genes are TRBV5-4 and TRBJ2-5, with D perhaps TRBD2 (5 bases). The CDR3 runs 14 residues. Germline V gene sequence: CDR1 SGHNT, CDR2 YYREEE (reference sequence). V gave up 0 bases and J gave up 5 bases, with 11 bases separating them. CDR3: CASSLDPSRETQYF. The CDR3 DNA follows: TGTGCCAGCAGCTTGGATCCTAGCAGGGAGACCCAGTACTTC. The whole variable domain, remainder taken from reference TRBV5-4 and TRBJ2-5, is ETGVTQSPTHLIKTRGQQVTLRCSSQSGHNTVSWYQQALGQGPQFIFQYYREEENGRGNFPPRFSGLQFPNYSSELNVNALELDDSALYLCASSLDPSRETQYFGPGTRLLVL.

The CDR3 sequence: CASSESPGLAASYNEQFF. The CDR3 DNA reads as TGCGCCAGCAGTGAATCCCCGGGACTAGCGGCCTCTTACAATGAGCAGTTCTTC. The V call is TRBV10-2, the J call TRBJ2-1; 11 bases fit TRBD2. From germline, CDR1 is WSHSY and CDR2 SAAADI. With V trimmed by 3 bases and J by 4 bases, 11 bases remained unmatched. The CDR3 covers 18 residues.

The V and J genes are TRBV9 and TRBJ2-1; 9 positions agree with TRBD2. CDR1 SGDLS and CDR2 YYNGEE come from the germline V gene. V gave up 0 bases and J gave up 8 bases; unmatched junction bases: 9. This CDR3 spans 16 amino acids. CDR3: CASSVEGGLAGHEQFF. The CDR3, as DNA: TGTGCCAGCAGCGTAGAGGGTGGGCTAGCGGGACATGAGCAGTTCTTC.